Given below is one T cell receptor beta chain in context. Its cognate antigen has yet to be identified. There are no base qualities to consult, and no much larger clone falls within one base. Peripheral blood CD8+ and CD4+ T cells from healthy donors, Susac syndrome patients and multiple sclerosis patients were profiled by high-throughput TCR beta sequencing. The multiple sclerosis controls were treatment-naive patients who had stable or active relapsing-remitting disease and met the revised McDonald criteria. Bulk CD8+ and CD4+ T cells were purified by magnetic negative isolation, while CD8+ TEMRA cells were enriched using FACS. Blood was drawn into EDTA tubes, processed within 24 hours, and PBMCs were isolated by density gradient centrifugation. PBMCs intended for TCR sequencing were cryopreserved in liquid nitrogen and thawed later in a water bath at 37 degrees C. A purity of at least 90% was achieved for sorted or isolated CD4+, CD8+ and CD8+ TEMRA cells.

RNA was extracted using the RNeasy kit, and about 0.5 to 1 microgram was reverse transcribed with random hexamers. The immunoSEQ multiplex PCR assay, which covers 54 Vbeta and 13 Jbeta segments, was used to amplify TCR beta CDR3 regions. PCR amplification bias was corrected using a synthetic template baseline for primer optimization and computational correction. In the original analysis: Reads were annotated to V, D and J genes according to IMGT and were analyzed with immunoSEQ Analyzer, with only productive sequences retained. To calculate clonality, Shannon entropy was normalized by log2 of the number of productive unique sequences and then subtracted from one. For each patient and control, public and private clones were evaluated within the 100 most prevalent clones. Susac-specific clones were defined as absent from healthy and MS cohorts, 850 to 1,300 published viral clones and other ImmuneACCESS disease sequences. TCRdb redid the processing of the public reads, applying fastp at Q25 and MiXCR, and retained in-frame beta chains. Each entry merges the rows of one CDR3 protein and shows their most common DNA and genes. The V and J calls, along with clone size, are taken from TCRdb and not from the paper's own processing. A total of about 140,000 distinct CDR3 sequences appear in this sample, 95% of them only once. The leading ten clones occupy approximately 0.11% of the sample.

Taken from the germline V gene, the CDR1 and CDR2 loops are SGDLS and YYNGEE. V and J are truncated by 0 bases and 5 bases respectively, leaving an intervening sequence of 8 bases. The CDR3, cysteine through phenylalanine, is 13 amino acids long. Only the CDR3 portion is preserved as DNA: 39 bases, with reading frame beginning at the first base. This specimen belongs to a study of CD8 T cells in Susac syndrome (dated by TCRdb to about 2019). Some background on the complete study: Repertoire sequencing was used to test whether CD8+ T cell activation and differentiation in Susac syndrome was antigen driven.

Study-level results and caveats: The TCR sequencing and HLA analysis was acknowledged to have included a relatively small number of individuals.

The V gene is TRBV9 and the J gene is TRBJ2-5; the D gene remains uncertain. The origin of this receptor is a human donor with multiple sclerosis. Material for sequencing was CD4+ T cells from PBMCs. At the DNA level, the sequence is TGTGCCAGCAGCGTAGATGATTGGGAGACCCAGTACTTC. This yields the protein CASSVDDWETQYF.